This is a list of T cell receptor beta chains from one sample in a study of control samples from healthy donors and cancer patients. The data were produced by immunoSEQ multiplex PCR, yet TCRdb's version contains in-frame clones alone and is incomplete. In the table there are some 210,000 clones, roughly nine tenths of which are singletons. The sequencing input was blood. These receptor sequences come from a man younger than 45 in good health. CDR3s include the opening cysteine and the closing phenylalanine or tryptophan.

j_call,cdr3_length,v_call,cdr3_aa
TRBJ2-3,14,TRBV2,CASRGGLRSDTQYF
TRBJ2-7,19,TRBV24-1,CATSDHLPREGTWGYEQYF
TRBJ2-1,13,TRBV7-6,CASSPVFRGEQFF
TRBJ1-1,16,TRBV27,CASSFRYRGESSEAFF
TRBJ2-1,18,TRBV7-6,CASSLNALRGSSYNEQFF
TRBJ2-1,18,TRBV4-2,CASSQDATSGGSYNEQFF
TRBJ2-3,15,TRBV5-8,CASSRGDRGTDTQYF
TRBJ2-6,13,TRBV4-2,CASSRPGANVLTF
TRBJ1-1,13,TRBV13,CASSLENRLEAFF
TRBJ2-6,15,TRBV7-9,CASSLRGSGANVLTF
TRBJ2-7,14,TRBV5-1,CASSLVAQGYEQYF
TRBJ1-5,16,TRBV21-1,CASSKWNSSGNQPQHF
TRBJ1-5,15,TRBV30,CAWSLGDLGNQPQHF
TRBJ2-7,15,TRBV19,CASSMSFRVSYEQYF
TRBJ1-1,13,TRBV12-3/TRBV12-4,CASSFKRNTEAFF
TRBJ2-2,16,TRBV4-1,CASSQVRTGDTGELFF
TRBJ2-1,14,TRBV3-1/TRBV3-2,CASSQDNRGDKQFF
TRBJ2-5,16,TRBV15,CATSRDVTSGAQTQYF
TRBJ1-2,15,TRBV19,CASSIWTEESYGYTF
TRBJ2-4,14,TRBV7-2,CASSSGLAGNIQYF
TRBJ2-1,15,TRBV5-1,CASSTGQGAYNEQFF
TRBJ2-5,13,TRBV6-5,CASSSTGTSKKYF
TRBJ1-1,14,TRBV5-1,CASSQYRGDTEAFF
TRBJ2-3,13,TRBV6-2/TRBV6-3,CASSYSVTDTQYF
TRBJ1-5,14,TRBV19,CASSIVRINQPQHF
TRBJ1-4,15,TRBV6-5,CASSSQGGANEKLFF
TRBJ2-7,14,TRBV6-2/TRBV6-3,CASSFGRTPYEQYF
TRBJ2-5,16,TRBV11-2,CASSLRPVSLQETQYF
TRBJ1-1,12,TRBV28,CASSFPGAEAFF
TRBJ1-2,12,TRBV6-5,CATADRVGGYTF
TRBJ1-6,13,TRBV5-1,CASSLGTPSPLHF
TRBJ2-3,16,TRBV7-9,CASSSPLTGSTDTQYF
TRBJ1-1,13,TRBV18,CASSSDRNTEAFF